Sequencing of this T cell receptor (beta chain) was carried out in a study of cytomegalovirus exposure and HLA in healthy donors. The PCR employed 60 Vbeta primers together with 13 Jbeta primers. The data were produced by immunoSEQ multiplex PCR, yet TCRdb's version contains in-frame clones alone and is incomplete. This table holds some 150,000 clones, roughly 80% found once. The source is a man aged 35-49 years in good health and CMV-seronegative. What was sequenced was PBMCs.

This CDR3 is CASSSPGGSGNTIYF. In DNA form, the CDR3 reads TGTGCCAGCAGTTCCCCGGGTGGTTCTGGAAACACCATATATTTT. The chain combines TRBV6-5 with TRBJ1-3; D gene ambiguous. The germline gives CDR1 MNHEY, CDR2 SVGAGI. Trimming shortened V by 4 bases and J by 1 base, and 11 bases separated the two germline ends. There are 15 residues in the CDR3.